Below are 2 T cell receptor beta chains sequenced from a single sample in a study of cytomegalovirus exposure and HLA in healthy donors. The PCR had 60 Vbeta and 13 Jbeta primers. Assay: immunoSEQ multiplex PCR; the TCRdb copy retains only in-frame clones and omits some. The repertoire holds about 160,000 clones, with 75% to 85% as singletons. Specimen: PBMCs. The source of these receptors is a man aged 50 to 60 in good health and CMV-seropositive.

The V and J genes are TRBV18 and TRBJ2-5, with TRBD2 matching 10 bases. The ends lost 0 bases at V and 4 bases at J; junction bases unmatched: 5. CDR3 size: 16 residues. CDR1 KGHSH and CDR2 LQKENI come from the germline V gene. The CDR3 reads CASSPPLAGAPETQYF. Written as DNA, the CDR3 is TGTGCCAGCTCACCACCGCTAGCGGGGGCTCCAGAGACCCAGTACTTC.

V usage is TRBV29-1 and J usage is TRBJ1-1; possibly TRBD1 for D (6 bases). The CDR3 spans 15 residues. Looked up from germline, CDR1 is SQVTM and CDR2 is ANQGSEA. V lost 3 bases and J lost 3, with 17 bases in between. CDR3 coding DNA: TGCAGCGTTGAGGTACAGGGAAAAAGGGACACTGAAGCTTTCTTT. This encodes CSVEVQGKRDTEAFF.